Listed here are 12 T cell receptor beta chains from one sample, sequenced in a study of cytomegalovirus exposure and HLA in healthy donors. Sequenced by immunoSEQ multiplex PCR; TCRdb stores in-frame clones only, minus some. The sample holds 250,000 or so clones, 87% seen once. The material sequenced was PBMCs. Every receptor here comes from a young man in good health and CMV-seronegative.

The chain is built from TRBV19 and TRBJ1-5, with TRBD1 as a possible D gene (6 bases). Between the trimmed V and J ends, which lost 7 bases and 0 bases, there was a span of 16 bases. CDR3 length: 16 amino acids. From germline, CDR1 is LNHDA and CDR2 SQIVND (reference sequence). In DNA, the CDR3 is TGTGCCAGTACCTCATTACAGGGACATAGCAATCAGCCCCAGCATTTT. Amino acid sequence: CASTSLQGHSNQPQHF.

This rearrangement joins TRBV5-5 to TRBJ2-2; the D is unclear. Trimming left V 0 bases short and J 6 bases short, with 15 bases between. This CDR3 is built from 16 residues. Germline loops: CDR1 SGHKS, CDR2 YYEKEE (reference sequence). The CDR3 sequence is CASSLDLGVIPGELFF. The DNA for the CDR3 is TGTGCCAGCAGCTTGGACCTCGGAGTAATACCCGGGGAGCTGTTTTTT. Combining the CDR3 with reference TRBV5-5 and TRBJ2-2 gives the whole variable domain DAGVTQSPTHLIKTRGQQVTLRCSPISGHKSVSWYQQVLGQGPQFIFQYYEKEERGRGNFPDRFSARQFPNYSSELNVNALLLGDSALYLCASSLDLGVIPGELFFGEGSRLTVL.

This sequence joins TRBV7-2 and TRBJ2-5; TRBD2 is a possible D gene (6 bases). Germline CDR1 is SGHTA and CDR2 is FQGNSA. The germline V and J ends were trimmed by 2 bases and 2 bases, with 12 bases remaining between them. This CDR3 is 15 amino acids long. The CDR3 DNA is TGTGCCAGCAGCTTATTGGGGGGACCACAAGAGACCCAGTACTTC. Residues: CASSLLGGPQETQYF.

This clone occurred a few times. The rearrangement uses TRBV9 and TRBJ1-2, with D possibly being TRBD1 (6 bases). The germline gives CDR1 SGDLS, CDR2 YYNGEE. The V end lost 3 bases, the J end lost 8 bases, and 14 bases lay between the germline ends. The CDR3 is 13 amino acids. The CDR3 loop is CASSGGQGRGYTF. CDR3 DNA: TGTGCCAGCAGCGGAGGGCAGGGGCGCGGCTACACCTTC.

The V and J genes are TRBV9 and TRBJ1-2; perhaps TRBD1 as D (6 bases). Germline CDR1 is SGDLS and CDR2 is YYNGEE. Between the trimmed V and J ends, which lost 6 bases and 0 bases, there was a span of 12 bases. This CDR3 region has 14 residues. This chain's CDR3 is CASNRVSANYGYTF. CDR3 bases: TGTGCCAGCAACAGGGTCAGCGCTAACTATGGCTACACCTTC.

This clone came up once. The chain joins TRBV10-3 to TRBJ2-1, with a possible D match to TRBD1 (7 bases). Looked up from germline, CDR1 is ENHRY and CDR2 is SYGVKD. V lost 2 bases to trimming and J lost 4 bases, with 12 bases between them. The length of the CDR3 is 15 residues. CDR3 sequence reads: CAISETGEEYNEQFF. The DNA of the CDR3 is TGTGCCATCAGTGAGACAGGGGAGGAGTACAATGAGCAGTTCTTC.

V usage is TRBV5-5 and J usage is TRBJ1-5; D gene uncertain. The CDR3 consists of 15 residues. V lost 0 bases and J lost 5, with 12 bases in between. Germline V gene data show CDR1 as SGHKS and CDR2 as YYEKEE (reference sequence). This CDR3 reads CASSLGGLGDQPQHF. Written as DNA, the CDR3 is TGTGCCAGCAGCTTGGGTGGGCTGGGTGATCAGCCCCAGCATTTT.

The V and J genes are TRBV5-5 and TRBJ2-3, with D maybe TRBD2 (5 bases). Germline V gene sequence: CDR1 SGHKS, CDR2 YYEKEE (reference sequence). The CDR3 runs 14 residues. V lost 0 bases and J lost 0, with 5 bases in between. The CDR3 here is CASSLGTSTDTQYF. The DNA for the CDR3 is TGTGCCAGCAGCTTGGGGACTAGCACAGATACGCAGTATTTT. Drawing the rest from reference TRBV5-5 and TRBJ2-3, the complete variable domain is DAGVTQSPTHLIKTRGQQVTLRCSPISGHKSVSWYQQVLGQGPQFIFQYYEKEERGRGNFPDRFSARQFPNYSSELNVNALLLGDSALYLCASSLGTSTDTQYFGPGTRLTVL.

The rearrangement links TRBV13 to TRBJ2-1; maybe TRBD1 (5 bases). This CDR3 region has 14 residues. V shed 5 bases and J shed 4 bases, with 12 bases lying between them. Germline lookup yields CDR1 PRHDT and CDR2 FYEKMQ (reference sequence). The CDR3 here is CASSLTTAYNEQFF. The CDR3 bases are TGTGCCAGCAGCCTGACGACAGCTTACAATGAGCAGTTCTTC.

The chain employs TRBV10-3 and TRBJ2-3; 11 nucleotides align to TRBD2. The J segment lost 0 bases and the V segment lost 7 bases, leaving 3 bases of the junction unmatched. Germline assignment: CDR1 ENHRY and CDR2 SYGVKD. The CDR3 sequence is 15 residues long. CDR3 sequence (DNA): TGTGCCATCAACGGACTAGCGGGTAGCACAGATACGCAGTATTTT. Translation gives CAINGLAGSTDTQYF.

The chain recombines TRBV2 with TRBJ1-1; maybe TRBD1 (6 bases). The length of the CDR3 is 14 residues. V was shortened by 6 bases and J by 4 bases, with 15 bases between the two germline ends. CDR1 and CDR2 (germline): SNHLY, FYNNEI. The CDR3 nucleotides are TGTGCCAGCAGCGCAAACAGGGTTTCCACTGAAGCTTTCTTT. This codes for CASSANRVSTEAFF.

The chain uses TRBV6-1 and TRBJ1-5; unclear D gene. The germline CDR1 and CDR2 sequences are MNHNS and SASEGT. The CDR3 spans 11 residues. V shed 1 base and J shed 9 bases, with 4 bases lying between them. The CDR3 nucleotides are TGTGCCAGCAGTGAAGGGGCGCCCCAGCATTTT. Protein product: CASSEGAPQHF.